These T cell receptor beta chains were read from a single sample in a study of blood T cell repertoires in COVID-19. Sequencing used immunoSEQ multiplex PCR; TCRdb keeps in-frame clones, though not all of them. The table records fewer than 300,000 clones, roughly 90% of them present only once. The sample was PBMCs or T cells enriched from blood (not recorded which). Receptor source: a woman aged 25 to 39 who had recovered from COVID-19. Each CDR3 is given with its conserved first and last residue. A D gene is named only where the DNA matches it firmly. Clone size, where shown, is once, few, many, or a class for clones that have expanded.

DNA	CDR3	size	V	J	D
TGCGCCAGCAGCCTACAACGGGTGGCAGCGGATGAAAAACTGTTTTTT	CASSLQRVAADEKLFF	NA	TRBV4-1	TRBJ1-4	NA
TGCGCCAGCAGCCAGGTTACAGGAGTCACCGGGGAGCTGTTTTTT	CASSQVTGVTGELFF	few	TRBV4-3	TRBJ2-2	NA
TGTGCCAGCAGCTTTCCGGCAGGCACCCCGAACACCGGGGAGCTGTTTTTT	CASSFPAGTPNTGELFF	NA	TRBV11-2	TRBJ2-2	NA
TGTGCCAGCAGCTGGGGACTAGCGGGTTACAATGAGCAGTTCTTC	CASSWGLAGYNEQFF	NA	TRBV5-8	TRBJ2-1	TRBD2
TGTGCCAGCAGCGTAGGGACTAGGGCGAACACCGGGGAGCTGTTTTTT	CASSVGTRANTGELFF	NA	TRBV9	TRBJ2-2	TRBD2
TGTGCCAGCAGTTTAAGGAGCAGATCCACAATCAACACTGAAGCTTTCTTT	CASSLRSRSTINTEAFF	NA	TRBV27	TRBJ1-1	NA
TGTGCCAGTAGTTTGGGGCTAGCGGGAGAGGTAATCCACAATGAGCAGTTCTTC	CASSLGLAGEVIHNEQFF	NA	TRBV19	TRBJ2-1	TRBD2
TGTGCCAGCAGTGAGAGGACAGACGCTCTCTATGGCTACACCTTC	CASSERTDALYGYTF	NA	TRBV6-1	TRBJ1-2	NA
TGTGCCAGCAGTTATGGGACAGGGTCGGGCAATCAGCCCCAGCATTTT	CASSYGTGSGNQPQHF	NA	TRBV28	TRBJ1-5	TRBD1
TGTGCCAGCCGCGGAGGCAACACCGGGGAGCTGTTTTTT	CASRGGNTGELFF	NA	TRBV3-1/TRBV3-2	TRBJ2-2	NA
TGTGCCAGCAGTTCAAACACCGGGGAGCTGTTTTTT	CASSSNTGELFF	NA	TRBV28	TRBJ2-2	NA
TGTGCCAGTAGTGGACTAGCGGAATACAATGAGCAGTTCTTC	CASSGLAEYNEQFF	few	TRBV19	TRBJ2-1	TRBD2
TGTGCCAGCAGCCGTGGTTCTAGCGGGTTTTACAATGAGCAGTTCTTC	CASSRGSSGFYNEQFF	NA	TRBV7-2	TRBJ2-1	TRBD2
TGTGCCAGCAGTTCCACAATCAAGGGAAGGGGGACTAGCGGGAGAAAGGCCGGGGAGCTGTTTTTT	CASSSTIKGRGTSGRKAGELFF	NA	TRBV27	TRBJ2-2	TRBD2
TGTGCCAGCAGGTCCGGGACAGGGAACACTGAAGCTTTCTTT	CASRSGTGNTEAFF	NA	TRBV5-4	TRBJ1-1	TRBD1
TGTGCCAGCAGTCTTAGAGACTGGGTAGCTAGCGGTAGGGACGAGCAGTACTTC	CASSLRDWVASGRDEQYF	NA	TRBV2	TRBJ2-7	TRBD2
TGTGCCAGCAGCTTAGTAGTTAGCGGGAGCGGCACAGATACGCAGTATTTT	CASSLVVSGSGTDTQYF	NA	TRBV11-3	TRBJ2-3	TRBD2
TGTGCCAGCTCACCTGCTAGCGGGAGCTACAATGAGCAGTTCTTC	CASSPASGSYNEQFF	NA	TRBV18	TRBJ2-1	TRBD2
TGTGCCAGCAGCCAATCCAGGGAAAGGGTTTATGAAAAACTGTTTTTT	CASSQSRERVYEKLFF	NA	TRBV4-2	TRBJ1-4	NA
TGTGCCAGCAGTGAGCGGGAGTACAATGAGCAGTTCTTC	CASSEREYNEQFF	NA	TRBV6-4	TRBJ2-1	TRBD2
TGTGCCACAAGAGGGGGGGCGATCTCCTACAATGAGCAGTTCTTC	CATRGGAISYNEQFF	NA	TRBV6-6	TRBJ2-1	NA
TGTGCCAGCAGTGAAGCGAGGATCGGGTTTAGGTCACCCCTCCACTTT	CASSEARIGFRSPLHF	few	TRBV6-1	TRBJ1-6	NA
TGTGCCAGCAGCTCCCGACATATGAGCTCCTACAATGAGCAGTTCTTC	CASSSRHMSSYNEQFF	NA	TRBV7-2	TRBJ2-1	NA
TGTGCCAGCAGTTTAACCGGGACAGGGGCCTATGGCTACACCTTC	CASSLTGTGAYGYTF	NA	TRBV28	TRBJ1-2	TRBD1
TGTGCCAGCAGCTTAGACGGCGGCGACACTGAAGCTTTCTTT	CASSLDGGDTEAFF	once	TRBV11-2	TRBJ1-1	NA
TGTGCCAGCAGCCAAAAGCAAGCAGGGCGAGCGTATTCAAGCGGGGAGCTGTTTTTT	CASSQKQAGRAYSSGELFF	NA	TRBV7-9	TRBJ2-2	NA
TGTGCCAGCAGCAAGACTAGCGGGAGGGGTAAATACGAGCAGTACTTC	CASSKTSGRGKYEQYF	NA	TRBV21-1	TRBJ2-7	NA
TGCGCCAGCGAATCCGGGACAGGGTATTCACCCCTCCACTTT	CASESGTGYSPLHF	NA	TRBV5-1	TRBJ1-6	TRBD1
TGCGCCAGCAGCTTGACGGGACAGGGGGCCTACAATGAGCAGTTCTTC	CASSLTGQGAYNEQFF	NA	TRBV5-1	TRBJ2-1	TRBD1